This T cell receptor (beta chain) was obtained from a study of cytomegalovirus exposure and HLA in healthy donors. Notes on the study in general: TCR beta chains numbering more than 150 were designated cytomegalovirus-associated. Within the data, a cluster of highly shared sequence variants was likely a sequencing artifact.

Trimming cost V 5 bases and J 1 base, with 14 bases left between them. The germline V gene encodes CDR1 MDHEN and CDR2 SYDVKM. CDR3 size: 15 residues. Details on this clone: Its antigen is not known.

Primers: 60 Vbeta forward and 13 Jbeta reverse. Original analysis: There were 80 million or so unique TCR beta chains by a later count, and about 12 million of them were shared. Repertoires were generated with immunoSEQ multiplex PCR, while TCRdb's copy carries only in-frame clones and drops some. For V, J and clone size, that table is used; D and trimming come from the DNA. The data hold some 200,000 clones, with over 60% observed a single time. The sample comprised PBMCs. The source is a man between 18 and 29 years old in good health and CMV-seronegative. V is TRBV28 and J is TRBJ1-1; the D gene is possibly TRBD1 (6 bases). CDR3 in DNA: TGTGCCAGCAGTGGGCCCGGGGACAAGAACACTGAAGCTTTCTTT. Amino acid sequence: CASSGPGDKNTEAFF.